Listed here are 9 T cell receptor beta chains from one sample, sequenced in a study of T cells after yellow fever vaccination. TCRdb fed the 5' RACE reads into MiXCR, producing one record per CDR3 protein. The repertoire includes about 73,000 distinct CDR3 sequences, over 7.5% of them detected once, and more than 35% sits in the top ten. The specimen was CD8+ T cells sorted from PBMCs, collected on the day of the yellow fever booster vaccination. All receptors derive from a man between 25 and 39 years old who received the YFV17D yellow fever vaccine.

This clonotype showed up just a few times. The chain employs TRBV29-1 and TRBJ2-2; the D gene could be TRBD1 or TRBD2 (5 bases each). V lost 7 bases and J 1 base, leaving 16 bases between the germline ends. The CDR3 runs 15 residues. Germline V gene data show CDR1 as SQVTM and CDR2 as ANQGSEA. The CDR3 loop reads CSAEPGTGNTGELFF. In nucleotides, the CDR3 is TGCAGCGCCGAACCCGGGACGGGGAACACCGGGGAGCTGTTTTTT.

This clonotype appeared a few times. V is TRBV7-9 and J is TRBJ2-7; the D gene could be TRBD1 or TRBD2 (5 bases each). Looked up from germline, CDR1 is SEHNR and CDR2 is FQNEAQ (reference sequence). This CDR3 spans 16 amino acids. V was shortened by 4 bases and J by 3 bases, with 19 bases between the two germline ends. In nucleotides, the CDR3 is TGTGCCAGCAGCTCGGAGGAAGGGACCCTTTACTACGAGCAGTACTTC. This encodes CASSSEEGTLYYEQYF.

In the case of this clonotype: A much larger clone sits a single nucleotide away, making a read error possible. The V and J genes are TRBV7-9 and TRBJ2-3; D gene ambiguous. Germline V lookup: CDR1 SEHNR, CDR2 FQNEAQ (reference sequence). The ends were cut back, 10 bases at V and 6 bases at J, with 8 bases in the middle. The CDR3 covers 10 residues. CDR3 loop: CAIPVDTQYF. The CDR3 nucleotides read TGTGCCATCCCCGTGGATACGCAGTATTTT.

In its sample, this clonotype was seen a few times. The chain combines TRBV4-3 with TRBJ2-7, with D possibly matching TRBD1 (6 bases). V was trimmed by 5 bases and J by 2 bases, leaving 16 bases between them. The CDR3 runs to 15 residues. CDR1 LGHNA and CDR2 YSLEER come from the germline V gene. CDR3 coding DNA: TGCGCCAGCAGCAATGAAGGACAGTCAACCTACGAGCAGTACTTC. Protein product: CASSNEGQSTYEQYF.

The chain has TRBV4-3 and TRBJ1-3; D call uncertain. This CDR3 has 12 amino acids. V lost 2 bases to trimming and J lost 4 bases, with 3 bases between them. CDR1 and CDR2 (germline): LGHNA, YSLEER. The CDR3 DNA reads TGCGCCAGCAGCCAATACGGAAACACCATATATTTT. Translating gives CASSQYGNTIYF.

This clonotype has ten or more counts. The CDR3 reads CASISLSMEQYF. CDR3 DNA: TGTGCCAGCATTAGTTTGAGTATGGAGCAGTACTTC. This rearrangement joins TRBV6-2 or TRBV6-3 to TRBJ2-7; D gene ambiguous. There are 12 residues in the CDR3. Germline values: CDR1 MNHEY, CDR2 SVGEGT. Trimming took off 7 bases at V and 7 bases at J, with 14 bases between the two ends.

The chain is built from TRBV30 and TRBJ2-1, with unresolved D. The CDR3 sequence is 11 residues long. V was shortened by 0 bases and J by 8 bases, with 5 bases between the two germline ends. Germline V CDR1 and CDR2: GTSNPN, SVGIG (reference sequence). Written as DNA, the CDR3 is TGTGCCTGGAGTGTATGGGATGAGCAGTTCTTC. Translating it yields CAWSVWDEQFF.

The chain joins TRBV30 to TRBJ2-1; 8 bases line up with TRBD2. Germline assignment: CDR1 GTSNPN and CDR2 SVGIG (reference sequence). The length of the CDR3 is 14 residues. Trimming removed 0 bases from V and 9 bases from J; junction bases left unmatched: 7. The CDR3 sequence: CAWSVGAGVGEQFF. DNA of the CDR3: TGTGCCTGGAGTGTCGGAGCGGGAGTGGGTGAGCAGTTCTTC.

This clonotype was detected only a few times. V usage is TRBV29-1 and J usage is TRBJ2-3; 10 bases agree with TRBD1. The CDR3 runs to 16 residues. Germline V gene data show CDR1 as SQVTM and CDR2 as ANQGSEA. Trimming at V came to 3 bases and at J to 2 bases, leaving 8 bases not matched to a gene. In DNA, the CDR3 is TGCAGCGTTGACGGGACAGGGGATAAAGACACAGATACGCAGTATTTT. The encoded protein is CSVDGTGDKDTDTQYF.